This TCR beta chain came from a study of vaccination and CD4 T cells after COVID-19. Stated time point: late sampling 161 to 241 days after vaccination in three convalescent patients. TCRdb itself ran the PCR reads through MiXCR, one entry per CDR3 protein. The repertoire holds about 40,000 distinct CDR3 sequences, with more than 35% as singletons. In germline, CDR1 is MNHEY, CDR2 SVGAGI. This CDR3 spans 17 amino acids. V was clipped by 4 bases and J by 8 bases; unmatched bases: 13. This clonotype was found once. The source material was CD4+ T cells from blood, sampled about 7 months after SARS-CoV-2 vaccination. The TCR comes from a human donor who had recovered from COVID-19. This rearrangement joins TRBV6-5 to TRBJ2-1; TRBD2 matches 11 bases. CDR3 protein: CASSWGSLAGGVDEQFF. CDR3 bases: TGTGCCAGCAGTTGGGGATCTCTAGCGGGAGGAGTGGATGAGCAGTTCTTC.